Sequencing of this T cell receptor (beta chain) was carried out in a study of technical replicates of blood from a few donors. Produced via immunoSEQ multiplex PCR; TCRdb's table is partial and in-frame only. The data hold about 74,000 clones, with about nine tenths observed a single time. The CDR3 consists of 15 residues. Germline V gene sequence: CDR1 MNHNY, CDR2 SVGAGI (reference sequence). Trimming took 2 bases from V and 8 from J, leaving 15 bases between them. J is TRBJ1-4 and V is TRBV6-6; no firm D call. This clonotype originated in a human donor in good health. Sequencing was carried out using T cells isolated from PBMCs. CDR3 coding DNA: TGTGCCAGCAGTTACCTGGTTGGAGGAAGCGAAAAACTGTTTTTT. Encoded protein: CASSYLVGGSEKLFF.